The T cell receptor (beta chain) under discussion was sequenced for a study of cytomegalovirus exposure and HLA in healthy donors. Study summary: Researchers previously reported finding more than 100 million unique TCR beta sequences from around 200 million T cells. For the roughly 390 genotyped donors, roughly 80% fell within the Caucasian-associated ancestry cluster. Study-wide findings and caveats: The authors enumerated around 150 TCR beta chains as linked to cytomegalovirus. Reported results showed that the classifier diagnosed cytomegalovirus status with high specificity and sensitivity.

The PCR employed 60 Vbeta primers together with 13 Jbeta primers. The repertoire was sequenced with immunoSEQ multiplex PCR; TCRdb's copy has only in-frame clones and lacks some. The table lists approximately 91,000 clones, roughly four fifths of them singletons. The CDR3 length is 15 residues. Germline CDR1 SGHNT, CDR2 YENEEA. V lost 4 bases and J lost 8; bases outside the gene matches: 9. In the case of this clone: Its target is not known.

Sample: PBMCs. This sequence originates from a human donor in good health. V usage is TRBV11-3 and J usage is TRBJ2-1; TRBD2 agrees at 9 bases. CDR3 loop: CASSSSGVRGDEQFF. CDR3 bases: TGTGCCAGCAGCTCTAGCGGGGTTCGGGGGGATGAGCAGTTCTTC.